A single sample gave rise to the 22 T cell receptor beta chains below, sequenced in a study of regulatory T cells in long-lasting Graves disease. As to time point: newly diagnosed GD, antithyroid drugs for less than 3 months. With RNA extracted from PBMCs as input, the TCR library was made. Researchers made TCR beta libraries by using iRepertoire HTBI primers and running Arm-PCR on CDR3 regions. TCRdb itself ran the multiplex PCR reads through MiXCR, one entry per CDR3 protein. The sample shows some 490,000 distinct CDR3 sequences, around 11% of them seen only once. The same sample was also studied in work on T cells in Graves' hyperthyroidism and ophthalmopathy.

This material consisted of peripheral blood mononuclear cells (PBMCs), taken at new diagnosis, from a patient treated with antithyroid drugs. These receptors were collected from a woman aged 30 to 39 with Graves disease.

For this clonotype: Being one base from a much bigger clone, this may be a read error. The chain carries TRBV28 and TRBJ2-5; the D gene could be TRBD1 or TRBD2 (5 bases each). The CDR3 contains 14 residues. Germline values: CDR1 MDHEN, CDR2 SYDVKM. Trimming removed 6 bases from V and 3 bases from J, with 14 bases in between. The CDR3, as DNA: TGTGCCAGCAGCCCGAGGTTGGGGGAAGAGACCCAGTACTTC. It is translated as CASSPRLGEETQYF.

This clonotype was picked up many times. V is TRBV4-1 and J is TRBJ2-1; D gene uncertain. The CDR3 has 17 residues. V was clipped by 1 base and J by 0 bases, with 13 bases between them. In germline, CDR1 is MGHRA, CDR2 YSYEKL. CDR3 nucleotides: TGCGCCAGCAGCCAAGTAGATATGGGTTTCTCCTACAATGAGCAGTTCTTC. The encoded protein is CASSQVDMGFSYNEQFF.

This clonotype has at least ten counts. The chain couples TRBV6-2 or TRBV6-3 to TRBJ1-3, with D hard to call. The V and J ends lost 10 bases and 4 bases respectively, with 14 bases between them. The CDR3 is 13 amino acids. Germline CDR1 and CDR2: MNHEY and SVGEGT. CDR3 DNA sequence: TGTGCCACGCTTCCGGCATCGGGAAACACCATATATTTT. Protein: CATLPASGNTIYF.

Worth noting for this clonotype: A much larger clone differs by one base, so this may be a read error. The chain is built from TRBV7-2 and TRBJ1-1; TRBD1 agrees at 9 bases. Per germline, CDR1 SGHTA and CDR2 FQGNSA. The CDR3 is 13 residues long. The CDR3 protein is CSSSIQGATEAFF. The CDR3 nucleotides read TGTTCCAGCAGCATACAGGGGGCAACTGAAGCTTTCTTT. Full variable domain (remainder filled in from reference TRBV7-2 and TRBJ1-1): GAGVSQSPSNKVTEKGKDVELRCDPISGHTALYWYRQSLGQGLEFLIYFQGNSAPDKSGLPSDRFSAERTGGSVSTLTIQRTQQEDSAVYLCSSSIQGATEAFFGQGTRLTVV.

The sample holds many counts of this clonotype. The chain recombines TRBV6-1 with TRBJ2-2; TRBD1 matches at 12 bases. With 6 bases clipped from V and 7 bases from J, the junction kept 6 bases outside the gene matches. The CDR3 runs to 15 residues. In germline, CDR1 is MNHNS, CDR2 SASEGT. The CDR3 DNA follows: TGTGCCAGCAGAGGGGACAGGGGGCGGGACGGGGAGCTGTTTTTT. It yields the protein CASRGDRGRDGELFF.

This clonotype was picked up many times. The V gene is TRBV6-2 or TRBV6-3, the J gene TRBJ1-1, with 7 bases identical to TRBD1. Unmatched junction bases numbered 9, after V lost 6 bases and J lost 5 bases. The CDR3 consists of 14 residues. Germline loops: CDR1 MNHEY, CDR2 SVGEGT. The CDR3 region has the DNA TGTGCCAGCAGGGTGGGACAGCCTGAAACTGAAGCTTTCTTT. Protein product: CASRVGQPETEAFF.

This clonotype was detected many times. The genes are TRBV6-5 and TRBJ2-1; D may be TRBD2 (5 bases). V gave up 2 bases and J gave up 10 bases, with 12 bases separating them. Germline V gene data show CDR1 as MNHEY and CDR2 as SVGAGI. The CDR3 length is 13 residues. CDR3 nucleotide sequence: TGTGCCAGCAGTTACCGACTCGGCGGGGAGCAGTTCTTC. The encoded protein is CASSYRLGGEQFF.

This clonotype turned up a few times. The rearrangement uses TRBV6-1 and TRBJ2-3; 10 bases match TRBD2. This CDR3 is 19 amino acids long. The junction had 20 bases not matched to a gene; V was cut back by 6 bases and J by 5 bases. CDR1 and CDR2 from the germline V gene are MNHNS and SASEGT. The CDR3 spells CASSPGEASGSIWGDTQYF. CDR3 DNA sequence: TGTGCCAGCAGCCCCGGGGAGGCTAGCGGGAGTATCTGGGGAGATACGCAGTATTTT.

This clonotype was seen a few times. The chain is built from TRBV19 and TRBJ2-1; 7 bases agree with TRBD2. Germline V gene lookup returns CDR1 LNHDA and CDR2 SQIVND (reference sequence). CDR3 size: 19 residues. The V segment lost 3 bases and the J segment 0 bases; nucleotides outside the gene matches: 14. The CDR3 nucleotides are TGTGCCAGTAGTATCGTAAGCGGGAAGTTTCTCGGCTCCTACAATGAGCAGTTCTTC. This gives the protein CASSIVSGKFLGSYNEQFF.

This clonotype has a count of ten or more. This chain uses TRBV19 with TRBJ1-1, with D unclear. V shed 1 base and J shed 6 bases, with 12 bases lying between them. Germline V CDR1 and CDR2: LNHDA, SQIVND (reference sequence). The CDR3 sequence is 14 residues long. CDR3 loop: CASSIGPGGPEAFF. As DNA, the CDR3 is TGTGCCAGTAGTATAGGGCCCGGAGGGCCTGAAGCTTTCTTT.

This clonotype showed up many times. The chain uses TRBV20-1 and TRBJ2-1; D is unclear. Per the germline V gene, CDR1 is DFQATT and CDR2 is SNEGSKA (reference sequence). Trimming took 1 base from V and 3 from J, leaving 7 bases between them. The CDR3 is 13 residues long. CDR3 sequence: CSARAVDYNEQFF. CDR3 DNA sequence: TGCAGTGCTAGAGCTGTTGACTACAATGAGCAGTTCTTC.

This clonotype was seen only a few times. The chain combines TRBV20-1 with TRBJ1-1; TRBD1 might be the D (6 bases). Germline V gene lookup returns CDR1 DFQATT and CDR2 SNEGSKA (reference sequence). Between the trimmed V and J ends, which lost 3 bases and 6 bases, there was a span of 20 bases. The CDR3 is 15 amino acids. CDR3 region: CSARDRGGREAEAFF. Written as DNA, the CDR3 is TGCAGTGCTAGGGATAGAGGGGGGCGCGAAGCTGAAGCTTTCTTT.

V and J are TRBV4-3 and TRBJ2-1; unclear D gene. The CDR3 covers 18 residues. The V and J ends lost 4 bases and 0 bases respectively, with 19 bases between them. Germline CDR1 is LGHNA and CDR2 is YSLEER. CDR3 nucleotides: TGCGCCAGCAGCCCCGGCTCTGTTCTCAGCCGCTCCTACAATGAGCAGTTCTTC. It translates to CASSPGSVLSRSYNEQFF.

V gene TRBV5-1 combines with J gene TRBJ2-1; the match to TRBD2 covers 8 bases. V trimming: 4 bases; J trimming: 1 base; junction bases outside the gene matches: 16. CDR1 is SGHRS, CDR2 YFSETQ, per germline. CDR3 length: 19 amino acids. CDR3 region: CASSPRGASGYTSYNEQFF. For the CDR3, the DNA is TGCGCCAGCAGCCCCCGGGGGGCTAGCGGGTATACTTCCTACAATGAGCAGTTCTTC.

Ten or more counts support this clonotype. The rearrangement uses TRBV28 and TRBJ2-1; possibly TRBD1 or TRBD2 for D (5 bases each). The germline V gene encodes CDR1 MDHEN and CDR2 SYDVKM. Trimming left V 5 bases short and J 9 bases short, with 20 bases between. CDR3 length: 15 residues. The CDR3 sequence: CASSSPGMGDSEQFF. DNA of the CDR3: TGTGCCAGCAGTAGCCCAGGGATGGGGGATAGTGAGCAGTTCTTC.

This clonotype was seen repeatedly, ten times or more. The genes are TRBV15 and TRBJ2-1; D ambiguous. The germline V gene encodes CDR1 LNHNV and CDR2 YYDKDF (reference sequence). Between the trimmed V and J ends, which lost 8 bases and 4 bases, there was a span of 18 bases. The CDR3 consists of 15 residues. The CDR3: CATGIGVTLYNEQFF. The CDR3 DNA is TGTGCCACCGGGATCGGTGTAACACTTTACAATGAGCAGTTCTTC.

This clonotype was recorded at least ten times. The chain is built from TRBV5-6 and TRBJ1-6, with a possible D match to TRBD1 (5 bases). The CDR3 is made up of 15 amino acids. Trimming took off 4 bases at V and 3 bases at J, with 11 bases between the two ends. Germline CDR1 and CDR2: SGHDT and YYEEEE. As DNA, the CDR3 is TGTGCCAGCAGCCTTCAGGGATACTATAATTCACCCCTCCACTTT. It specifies CASSLQGYYNSPLHF.

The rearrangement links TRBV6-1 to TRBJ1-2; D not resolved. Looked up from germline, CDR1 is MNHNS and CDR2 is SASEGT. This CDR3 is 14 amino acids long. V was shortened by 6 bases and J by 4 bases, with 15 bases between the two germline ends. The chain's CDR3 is CASRPTGNLYGYTF. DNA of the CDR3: TGTGCCAGCAGGCCGACGGGTAACCTCTATGGCTACACCTTC.

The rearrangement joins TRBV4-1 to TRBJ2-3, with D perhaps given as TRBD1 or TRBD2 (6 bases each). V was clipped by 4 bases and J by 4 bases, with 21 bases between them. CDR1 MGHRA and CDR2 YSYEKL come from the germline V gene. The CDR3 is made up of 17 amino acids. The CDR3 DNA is TGCGCCAGCAGCCCAAACAGGGCGCGGGAATGGCCAGATACGCAGTATTTT. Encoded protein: CASSPNRAREWPDTQYF.

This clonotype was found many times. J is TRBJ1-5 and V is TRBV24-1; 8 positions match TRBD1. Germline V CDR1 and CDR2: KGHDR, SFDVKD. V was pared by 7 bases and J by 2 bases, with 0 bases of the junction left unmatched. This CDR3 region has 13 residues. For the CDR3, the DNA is TGTGCCACCAGGGGACAGGGCAATCAGCCCCAGCATTTT. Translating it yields CATRGQGNQPQHF.

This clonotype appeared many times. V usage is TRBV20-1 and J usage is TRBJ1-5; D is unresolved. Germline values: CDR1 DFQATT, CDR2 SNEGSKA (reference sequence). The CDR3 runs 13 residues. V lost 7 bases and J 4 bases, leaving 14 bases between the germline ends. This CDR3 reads CSGTPPGNQPQHF. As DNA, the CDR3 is TGCAGTGGAACTCCACCGGGTAATCAGCCCCAGCATTTT.

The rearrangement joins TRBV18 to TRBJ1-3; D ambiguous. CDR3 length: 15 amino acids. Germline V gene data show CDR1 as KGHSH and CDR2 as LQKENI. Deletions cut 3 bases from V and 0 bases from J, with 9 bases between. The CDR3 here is CASSPTVSSGNTIYF. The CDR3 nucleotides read TGTGCCAGCTCACCTACAGTGAGCTCTGGAAACACCATATATTTT.